Following are 17 T cell receptor beta chains from one sample sequenced in a study of quantifying T cell responses using KT2 cells. Study-level information: RNA was reverse transcribed with TCR alpha and beta constant-region primers.

A single-stranded UMI oligo with SP2 sequence was ligated to cDNA 3' ends. First-round PCR used about 4 cycles and beta primers RC1.1 and RC1.2 covering TRBC1 and TRBC2. TCRdb ran MiXCR on the UMI-ligation and nested PCR reads and lists one entry per CDR3 protein. The sample lists about 32,000 distinct CDR3 sequences; roughly 8% were seen once. Sequencing was performed on PBMCs spiked with cells of the T cell clone KT2. These receptors came from a human donor.

This clonotype was seen at least ten times. The chain employs TRBV30 and TRBJ2-2, with TRBD1 matching 7 bases. The trim removed 2 bases at V and 0 bases at J, leaving 15 bases unmatched. The germline gives CDR1 GTSNPN, CDR2 SVGIG (reference sequence). The CDR3 spans 19 residues. The CDR3, as DNA: TGTGCCTGGAGTAACCCAAGACAGGGCGGAACCGCGAACACCGGGGAGCTGTTTTTT. Protein sequence: CAWSNPRQGGTANTGELFF.

At least ten counts were recorded for this clonotype. The genes are TRBV6-5 and TRBJ1-5; D uncertain. The V and J ends lost 2 bases and 5 bases respectively, with 7 bases between them. Germline CDR1 and CDR2: MNHEY and SVGAGI. The length of the CDR3 is 13 residues. CDR3 sequence (DNA): TGTGCCAGCAGTTACGGCAACGATCAGCCCCAGCATTTT. Encoded protein: CASSYGNDQPQHF.

At least ten counts were recorded for this clonotype. CDR3 DNA: TGTGCCAGCAGCTTAGTACCTAGCGGGTCCGGGGAGCTGTTTTTT. As protein: CASSLVPSGSGELFF. The V call is TRBV7-2, the J call TRBJ2-2; 8 positions agree with TRBD2. The junction had 4 bases not matched to a gene; V was cut back by 1 base and J by 6 bases. CDR1 is SGHTA, CDR2 FQGNSA, per germline. The CDR3 has 15 amino acids.

V and J are TRBV6-5 and TRBJ1-4, with D possibly matching TRBD1 (5 bases). With 0 bases removed from V and 7 bases from J, the gap between germline ends came to 15 bases. Germline V gene sequence: CDR1 MNHEY, CDR2 SVGAGI. The CDR3 runs 16 residues. CDR3 nucleotide sequence: TGTGCCAGCAGTTACTCGTGGACAACTTTCAGTGAAAAACTGTTTTTT. Protein product: CASSYSWTTFSEKLFF.

This clonotype was seen many times. The chain links TRBV9 to TRBJ2-5; 16 bases line up with TRBD2. Trimming cost V 4 bases and J 5 bases; bases outside gene matches: 8. The germline gives CDR1 SGDLS, CDR2 YYNGEE. The CDR3 has 17 residues. Written as DNA, the CDR3 is TGTGCCAGCAGCCCCGGGACTAGCGGGGGGGCCGGGGAGACCCAGTACTTC. Translation: CASSPGTSGGAGETQYF.

This clonotype was observed at least ten times. This chain connects TRBV6-5 to TRBJ2-7; TRBD1 is a possible D gene (7 bases). The ends were cut back, 6 bases at V and 7 bases at J, with 19 bases in the middle. The germline gives CDR1 MNHEY, CDR2 SVGAGI. The CDR3 is 14 residues long. The CDR3 protein is CASSAGQVRGEQYF. The CDR3 region has the DNA TGTGCCAGCAGCGCCGGACAGGTCCGGGGGGAGCAGTACTTC.

This clonotype was detected many times. The rearrangement uses TRBV29-1 and TRBJ2-1; perhaps TRBD1 as D (6 bases). V lost 3 bases and J 0 bases, leaving 18 bases between the germline ends. Germline-derived CDR1 and CDR2 are SQVTM and ANQGSEA. The CDR3 runs 17 residues. The CDR3, as DNA: TGCAGCGTTGAGTACTCTGGGACACACCGCTCCTACAATGAGCAGTTCTTC. This encodes CSVEYSGTHRSYNEQFF.

This clonotype turned up a few times. The rearrangement joins TRBV7-9 to TRBJ1-4; D is perhaps TRBD1 (6 bases). The CDR3 has 14 residues. Trimming pared 8 bases from V and 0 bases from J, leaving 10 bases between. From germline, CDR1 is SEHNR and CDR2 FQNEAQ (reference sequence). In DNA, the CDR3 is TGTGCCAGCCTGGGGGCAGCAACTAATGAAAAACTGTTTTTT. Amino acids: CASLGAATNEKLFF.

This clonotype was observed many times. The V gene is TRBV4-1, the J gene TRBJ2-2; 11 positions agree with TRBD2. The V and J ends lost 4 bases and 7 bases, in that order; junction bases with no gene match: 8. The germline gives CDR1 MGHRA, CDR2 YSYEKL. The CDR3 is made up of 16 amino acids. The CDR3 coding sequence is TGCGCCAGCAGCCTGACTAGCGGGAAAACGGGCGGGGAGCTGTTTTTT. Translation gives CASSLTSGKTGGELFF.

This clonotype was detected a few times. The chain links TRBV2 to TRBJ1-2; 9 bases agree with TRBD1. Germline V CDR1 and CDR2: SNHLY, FYNNEI. The junction had 6 bases not matched to a gene; V was cut back by 6 bases and J by 4 bases. This CDR3 has 14 amino acids. The CDR3 spells CASRETGGPYGYTF. The DNA for the CDR3 is TGTGCCAGCAGAGAAACAGGGGGCCCCTATGGCTACACCTTC.

This clonotype has at least ten counts. The J gene is TRBJ2-5, the V gene TRBV7-3, with unresolved D. The CDR3 runs 13 residues. V was shortened by 1 base and J by 8 bases, with 11 bases between the two germline ends. Germline-derived CDR1 and CDR2 are SGHTA and FQGTGA. CDR3 coding DNA: TGTGCCAGCAGCTTAATTTCGTCGGAAACCCAGTACTTC. It yields the protein CASSLISSETQYF.

The V gene is TRBV7-9, the J gene TRBJ2-7; no clear D gene. CDR1 is SEHNR and CDR2 is FQNEAQ in the germline V gene (reference sequence). Trimming took off 1 base at V and 6 bases at J, with 13 bases between the two ends. This CDR3 region has 14 residues. CDR3 DNA sequence: TGTGCCAGCAGCTTAGATCTCATCTACCCCGAGCAGTACTTC. It is translated as CASSLDLIYPEQYF.

There are a few counts of this clonotype. V gene TRBV7-8 combines with J gene TRBJ2-3; TRBD2 might be the D (6 bases). V dropped 5 bases and J dropped 2 bases, with 17 bases sitting between them. The CDR3 has 16 amino acids. Germline values: CDR1 SGHVS, CDR2 FQNEAQ. CDR3 sequence: CASSNPVADYTDTQYF. The CDR3 region has the DNA TGTGCCAGCAGCAACCCCGTAGCGGATTACACAGATACGCAGTATTTT.

This clonotype came up many times. The chain has TRBV29-1 and TRBJ1-2; D is possibly TRBD1 (6 bases). Trimming took off 2 bases at V and 4 bases at J, with 20 bases between the two ends. CDR1 is SQVTM and CDR2 is ANQGSEA in the germline V gene. The CDR3 sequence is 16 residues long. CDR3 sequence (DNA): TGCAGCGTTGAAAATGGCAGGGGAGCTTCTATCTATGGCTACACCTTC. The encoded protein is CSVENGRGASIYGYTF. The complete variable domain, with remaining parts taken from reference TRBV29-1 and TRBJ1-2, reads SAVISQKPSRDICQRGTSLTIQCQVDSQVTMMFWYRQQPGQSLTLIATANQGSEATYESGFVIDKFPISRPNLTFSTLTVSNMSPEDSSIYLCSVENGRGASIYGYTFGSGTRLTVV.

V gene TRBV5-1 combines with J gene TRBJ2-5; TRBD2 aligns across 11 bases. The CDR3 spans 15 residues. The trim removed 3 bases at V and 5 bases at J, leaving 6 bases unmatched. Germline values: CDR1 SGHRS, CDR2 YFSETQ. In nucleotides, the CDR3 is TGCGCCAGCAGCTCTAGACTAGCGGGGAGGGAGACCCAGTACTTC. This encodes CASSSRLAGRETQYF.

The chain recombines TRBV20-1 with TRBJ2-7, with TRBD2 identical over 9 bases. This CDR3 region has 12 residues. V lost 6 bases, J lost 4 bases, and 4 bases stayed unmatched. CDR1 is DFQATT and CDR2 is SNEGSKA in the germline V gene (reference sequence). CDR3 DNA sequence: TGCAGTGCCAATAGCGGGAGATACGAGCAGTACTTC. Residues: CSANSGRYEQYF.

This clonotype was counted ten times or more. The rearrangement links TRBV12-5 to TRBJ1-1; perhaps TRBD1 as D (5 bases). V lost 6 bases, J lost 1 base, and 12 bases lay in between. This CDR3 is built from 14 residues. CDR1 is LGHNT, CDR2 FRNRAP, per germline. DNA for the CDR3: TGTGCTAGTGGCAAGGACAACAAGAACACTGAAGCTTTCTTT. Translating it yields CASGKDNKNTEAFF.